A selection of T cell receptor beta chains follows, all from one sample in a study of cytomegalovirus exposure and HLA in healthy donors. The table came from immunoSEQ multiplex PCR; TCRdb's copy has only in-frame clones and leaves some out. The sample shows over 150,000 clones, 65% to 85% of them seen only once. The sample taken for sequencing was PBMCs. The receptors were gathered from a boy between 2 and 10 years old in good health and CMV-seronegative. Each CDR3 is given with its conserved first and last residue. Each record gives: V gene, D gene, clone size, J gene, CDR3 length, CDR3 DNA, CDR3 protein. D genes are given only for firm matches. Only part of the rows carry a size: once, few, many, or a class if the clone is expanded.

>TRBV4-1|.|once|TRBJ1-4|14
TGCGCCAGCAGCCAAGCCAGGTCGAAGGAAAAACTGTTTTTT
CASSQARSKEKLFF
>TRBV13|TRBD1|.|TRBJ1-1|16
TGTGCCAGCAGCTTACACCAGACAGGGTCGAACACTGAAGCTTTCTTT
CASSLHQTGSNTEAFF
>TRBV7-9|TRBD1|few|TRBJ1-1|14
TGTGCCAGCAGCTCTAGGACAGGGAACACTGAAGCTTTCTTT
CASSSRTGNTEAFF
>TRBV7-9|TRBD1|.|TRBJ1-1|15
TGTGCCAGCAGCTTACGTCAGGGGGCGGCCACTGAAGCTTTCTTT
CASSLRQGAATEAFF
>TRBV6-6|.|.|TRBJ1-2|13
TGTGCCAGCAGTTACGGGGGCGACTATGGCTACACCTTC
CASSYGGDYGYTF
>TRBV5-8|TRBD2|.|TRBJ2-1|18
TGTGCCAGCAGTTCGTCCGGGACTAGCGGGGGGGCGGAGTATGAGCAGTTCTTC
CASSSSGTSGGAEYEQFF
>TRBV5-1|.|.|TRBJ1-4|14
TGCGCCAGCAGCCCGGCAGGGAGGGCTGAAAAACTGTTTTTT
CASSPAGRAEKLFF
>TRBV7-9|.|.|TRBJ2-1|16
TGTGCCAGCAGCTTAACGTTCGGCAGGGGATACAATGAGCAGTTCTTC
CASSLTFGRGYNEQFF
>TRBV5-4|TRBD2|few|TRBJ2-1|15
TGTGCCAGCAGCTTGGCAAGCGGGGGGCACAATGAGCAGTTCTTC
CASSLASGGHNEQFF
>TRBV4-1|TRBD1|.|TRBJ1-2|16
TGCGCCAGCAGCCAGCCCCGACAGGGATCTAACTATGGCTACACCTTC
CASSQPRQGSNYGYTF
>TRBV13|TRBD2|.|TRBJ2-3|18
TGTGCCAGCAGCTTAGGCCGTAGGCTAGCGGGGGGCACAGATACGCAGTATTTT
CASSLGRRLAGGTDTQYF
>TRBV19|TRBD1|.|TRBJ1-1|13
TGTGCCAGTAAGAAGGGGGCGAGCACTGAAGCTTTCTTT
CASKKGASTEAFF
>TRBV7-2|TRBD1|.|TRBJ2-1|16
TGTGCCAGCAGCCCCCCTGGGGACAGAGCGTACAATGAGCAGTTCTTC
CASSPPGDRAYNEQFF
>TRBV7-3|.|few|TRBJ2-5|16
TGTGCCAGCAGCCTCCCCGGGCGGAGGAGGCCAGAGACCCAGTACTTC
CASSLPGRRRPETQYF
>TRBV7-2|.|few|TRBJ1-2|13
TGTGCCAGCAGCCCCCAGATCGACTATGGCTACACCTTC
CASSPQIDYGYTF
>TRBV4-3|.|once|TRBJ2-7|16
TGCGCCAGCAGCCCTCTCGCGGGGACGGAACCCTACGAGCAGTACTTC
CASSPLAGTEPYEQYF
>TRBV10-3|.|.|TRBJ1-3|14
TGTGCCATCAGTGAGTCCCCCCCCGGGGGCACCATATATTTT
CAISESPPGGTIYF
>TRBV6-1|.|.|TRBJ1-2|17
TGTGCCAGCAGTGAAGTTGGTCGGGGAATTGGAGCGCGCGGCTACACCTTC
CASSEVGRGIGARGYTF
>TRBV7-9|.|.|TRBJ2-7|13
TGTGCCAGCAGCTCCCTAGCTCCGTACGAGCAGTACTTC
CASSSLAPYEQYF
>TRBV6-1|TRBD1|few|TRBJ1-2|13
TGTGCCAGCAGAAGGACAGGGGGCAATGGCTACACCTTC
CASRRTGGNGYTF
>TRBV19|.|.|TRBJ1-5|13
TGTGCCAGTAGACAGGGTGCGTATCAGCCCCAGCATTTT
CASRQGAYQPQHF
>TRBV9|.|.|TRBJ2-3|15
TGTGCCAGCAGCCTTACTAGCCTGACTACAGATACGCAGTATTTT
CASSLTSLTTDTQYF
>TRBV2|TRBD2|.|TRBJ2-1|15
TGTGCCAGCAGTTGGACTAGCGGGGCCCACAATGAGCAGTTCTTC
CASSWTSGAHNEQFF
>TRBV15|TRBD2|.|TRBJ2-7|16
TGTGCCACCAGCCCAGGGACTAGCGGGAGCACCTACGAGCAGTACTTC
CATSPGTSGSTYEQYF
>TRBV6-5|TRBD1|.|TRBJ1-2|13
TGTGCCAGCTCCACTGGGACAGGGGTTGGCTACACCTTC
CASSTGTGVGYTF
>TRBV5-6|.|.|TRBJ1-1|11
TGTGCCAGCAGCTCCTCGGTTGAAGCTTTCTTT
CASSSSVEAFF
>TRBV4-1|TRBD2|.|TRBJ2-1|15
TGCGCCAGCAGCCAAGTGGGCGGGGGAGGCAATGAGCAGTTCTTC
CASSQVGGGGNEQFF
>TRBV18|TRBD1|.|TRBJ1-1|13
TGTGCCAGCTCAACGACAGGGGACACTGAAGCTTTCTTT
CASSTTGDTEAFF
>TRBV5-4|TRBD2|.|TRBJ2-3|18
TGTGCCAGCAGCCGGACTAGCGGGGGGGCTGTAGGCACAGATACGCAGTATTTT
CASSRTSGGAVGTDTQYF
>TRBV7-9|TRBD1|.|TRBJ2-1|12
TGTGCCAGCAGCTCAGGGGACAGGGTTGAGTTCTTC
CASSSGDRVEFF
>TRBV6-6|.|.|TRBJ1-1|13
TGTGCCAGCAGTTACTCGGGGGGAACTGAAGCTTTCTTT
CASSYSGGTEAFF
>TRBV6-6|TRBD1|.|TRBJ2-7|12
TGTGCCAGCAGCCGGGACAGTTACGAGCAGTACTTC
CASSRDSYEQYF
>TRBV30|TRBD1|once|TRBJ1-1|15
TGTGCCTGGGTCCCAGACCTAGCAGGGGGCTCTGAAGCTTTCTTT
CAWVPDLAGGSEAFF
>TRBV11-2|.|.|TRBJ2-1|13
TGTGCCAGCAGCTTCCTAGAACAGGTAAAGCAGTTCTTC
CASSFLEQVKQFF
>TRBV10-3|.|.|TRBJ1-1|17
TGTGCCATCAGTGGGGATGAGGGTCTGGGAAGGAACACTGAAGCTTTCTTT
CAISGDEGLGRNTEAFF
>TRBV4-3|TRBD1|.|TRBJ1-6|18
TGCGCCAGCAGCAAAACTCTGGACAGGGGATCGATTAATTCACCCCTCCACTTT
CASSKTLDRGSINSPLHF
>TRBV4-2|TRBD2|.|TRBJ2-3|16
TGTGCCAGCAGCCAAGACCAGCGGGGGGCGATAGATACGCAGTATTTT
CASSQDQRGAIDTQYF
>TRBV9|.|.|TRBJ1-2|12
TGTGCCAGCAGCGTAGCAGGATATGGCTACACCTTC
CASSVAGYGYTF
>TRBV7-2|.|.|TRBJ2-2|14
TGTGCCAGCAGCCACGATTACAGGGCCGGGGAGCTGTTTTTT
CASSHDYRAGELFF